The 12 T cell receptor beta chains in this list originate from one sample, sequenced in a study of blood T cell repertoires in COVID-19. Data came from immunoSEQ multiplex PCR; TCRdb stores just in-frame clones and leaves some out. The sample holds approximately 530,000 clones, 85% to 90% seen once. Sequencing was done on a sample of peripheral blood. Receptors originate from a woman in her fifties or sixties with COVID-19, enrolled during active disease.

This clone was picked up a small number of times. V and J are TRBV5-4 and TRBJ1-4, with D possibly TRBD1 on 6 matching bases. CDR1 and CDR2 (germline): SGHNT, YYREEE (reference sequence). The CDR3 totals 14 residues. V was clipped by 3 bases and J by 6 bases, with 12 bases between them. CDR3 coding DNA: TGTGCCAGCAGCTCGGACAGTTTCGATGAAAAACTGTTTTTT. Translated, it gives CASSSDSFDEKLFF.

The gene calls are TRBV30 and TRBJ1-6, with D unclear. This CDR3 spans 16 amino acids. The V and J ends lost 4 bases and 0 bases respectively, with 13 bases between them. The germline V gene has CDR1 GTSNPN and CDR2 SVGIG (reference sequence). This CDR3 reads CAWTTSPGSYNSPLHF. The CDR3 DNA reads TGTGCCTGGACCACTTCCCCGGGCTCCTATAATTCACCCCTCCACTTT.

The genes are TRBV6-5 and TRBJ1-1, with D possibly matching TRBD1 (6 bases). The CDR3 is 14 amino acids. Germline CDR1 is MNHEY and CDR2 is SVGAGI. V was trimmed by 2 bases and J by 1 base, leaving 8 bases between them. CDR3 DNA sequence: TGTGCCAGCAGTTACCCGGGACAGAACACTGAAGCTTTCTTT. It specifies CASSYPGQNTEAFF.

The rearrangement joins TRBV5-4 to TRBJ2-1; TRBD2 is a possible D gene (6 bases). Germline V gene sequence: CDR1 SGHNT, CDR2 YYREEE (reference sequence). V was clipped by 6 bases and J by 6 bases, with 16 bases between them. There are 14 residues in the CDR3. CDR3 sequence (DNA): TGTGCCAGCACCTTTATCGGAGGGTCCAATGAGCAGTTCTTC. It encodes CASTFIGGSNEQFF.

This clone was counted once. This chain links TRBV25-1 with TRBJ1-1; D remains ambiguous. Per the germline V gene, CDR1 is MGHDK and CDR2 is SYGVNS. The CDR3 extends over 13 amino acids. With 5 bases removed from V and 4 bases from J, the gap between germline ends came to 11 bases. The CDR3 here is CASSPTLSTEAFF. DNA of the CDR3: TGTGCCAGCAGTCCCACCCTCAGCACTGAAGCTTTCTTT.

The chain's CDR3 is CASSVGGARPQHF. CDR3 sequence (DNA): TGTGCCAGCAGTGTGGGAGGGGCTAGGCCCCAGCATTTT. This chain joins TRBV2 and TRBJ1-5, with D tentatively TRBD1 (5 bases). The CDR3 length is 13 residues. Germline V gene lookup returns CDR1 SNHLY and CDR2 FYNNEI. The V end was cut by 4 bases, the J end by 9 bases, with 13 bases between.

This clone was observed a handful of times. The CDR3 coding sequence is TGTGCCACCGGGGGCTCTGGAAACACCATATATTTT. It is translated as CATGGSGNTIYF. The chain links TRBV3-1 (or the pseudogene TRBV3-2) to TRBJ1-3; a weak D match, TRBD1 (5 bases). The CDR3 runs 12 residues. Germline CDR1 and CDR2: LGHDT and YNNKEL (reference sequence). Deletions cut 10 bases from V and 0 bases from J, with 7 bases between.

The V call is TRBV7-6, the J call TRBJ1-2, with TRBD1 as a possible D gene (5 bases). Germline CDR1 and CDR2: SGHVS and FNYEAQ. V shed 2 bases and J shed 7 bases, with 23 bases lying between them. The CDR3 is 17 amino acids. The CDR3 sequence: CASSLRGSGGGLSGYTF. CDR3 DNA: TGTGCCAGCAGCTTACGTGGGTCCGGGGGTGGGTTAAGTGGCTACACCTTC.

V and J are TRBV6-1 and TRBJ2-7; TRBD1 might be the D (5 bases). The CDR3 length is 13 residues. Germline V gene data show CDR1 as MNHNS and CDR2 as SASEGT. V was shortened by 2 bases and J by 1 base, with 6 bases between the two germline ends. This CDR3 is CASSERGSYEQYF. The CDR3 DNA is TGTGCCAGCAGTGAAAGGGGTTCCTACGAGCAGTACTTC.

The chain employs TRBV27 and TRBJ2-1, with 7 bases identical to TRBD1. With V trimmed by 5 bases and J by 10 bases, 5 bases remained unmatched. The CDR3 extends over 12 amino acids. Germline V lookup: CDR1 MNHEY, CDR2 SMNVEV (reference sequence). The CDR3 loop reads CASSKTGTEQFF. Here the CDR3 DNA reads TGTGCCAGCAGTAAGACAGGGACGGAGCAGTTCTTC.

Concerning this clone itself: One end of the junction fails to match germline, which may point to a read error. This chain links TRBV28 with TRBJ1-6, with D maybe TRBD1 (5 bases). Germline CDR1 is MDHEN and CDR2 is SYDVKM. The CDR3 totals 16 residues. The CDR3 nucleotides are TGTGCCAGCAGTCCTATCGGGGGGAGCCCATATTCACCCCTCTACTTT. As protein: CASSPIGGSPYSPLYF.

The chain joins TRBV10-3 to TRBJ1-1, with 8 bases identical to TRBD1. The CDR3 is 16 residues long. Germline CDR1 ENHRY, CDR2 SYGVKD. J was trimmed by 1 base and V by 3 bases; bases with no gene match: 7. DNA for the CDR3: TGTGCCATCAGTGATAGGACAGGGATAGGGAACACTGAAGCTTTCTTT. Translation: CAISDRTGIGNTEAFF.